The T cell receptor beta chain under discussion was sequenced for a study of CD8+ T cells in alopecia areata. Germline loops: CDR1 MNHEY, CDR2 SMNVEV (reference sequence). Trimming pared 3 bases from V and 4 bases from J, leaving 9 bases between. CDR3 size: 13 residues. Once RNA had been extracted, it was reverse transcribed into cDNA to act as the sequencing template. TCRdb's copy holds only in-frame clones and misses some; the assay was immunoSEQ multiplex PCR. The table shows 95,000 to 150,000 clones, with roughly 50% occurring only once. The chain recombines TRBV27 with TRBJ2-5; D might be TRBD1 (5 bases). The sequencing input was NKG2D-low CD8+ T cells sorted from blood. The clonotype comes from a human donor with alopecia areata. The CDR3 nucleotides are TGTGCCAGCAGTTTTAGGGGAAGAGAGACCCAGTACTTC. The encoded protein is CASSFRGRETQYF.